One sample yielded the 3 T cell receptor beta chains listed below, sequenced in a study of T cell repertoires in cytomegalovirus infection. TCRdb fed the reads into MiXCR, producing one record per CDR3 protein. The table lists fewer than 300,000 distinct CDR3 sequences, more than 20% of them singletons. The sample comprised PBMCs. These receptors were obtained from a human donor in good health (CMV status not recorded). Some clones in this sample may be carry-over from other donors' samples.

This chain uses TRBV7-9 with TRBJ2-5; no clear D gene. V dropped 2 bases and J dropped 7 bases, with 5 bases sitting between them. From germline, CDR1 is SEHNR and CDR2 FQNEAQ (reference sequence). The CDR3 spans 11 residues. CDR3 DNA: TGTGCCAGCAGCTTACTCGGGACCCAGTACTTC. This sequence encodes CASSLLGTQYF.

The rearrangement uses TRBV7-2 and TRBJ2-3; D is unclear. In germline, CDR1 is SGHTA, CDR2 FQGNSA. The V and J ends lost 5 bases and 2 bases respectively, with 14 bases between them. The CDR3 is 15 residues long. This CDR3 reads CASSDWGLNTDTQYF. The CDR3, as DNA: TGTGCCAGCAGCGACTGGGGATTGAACACAGATACGCAGTATTTT. Using reference TRBV7-2 and TRBJ2-3 for the parts outside the CDR3, the full variable domain is GAGVSQSPSNKVTEKGKDVELRCDPISGHTALYWYRQSLGQGLEFLIYFQGNSAPDKSGLPSDRFSAERTGGSVSTLTIQRTQQEDSAVYLCASSDWGLNTDTQYFGPGTRLTVL.

The rearrangement joins TRBV15 to TRBJ2-7; 8 positions agree with TRBD1. V dropped 5 bases and J dropped 3; count of bases not matched to a gene: 9. This CDR3 is 15 amino acids long. Germline CDR1 reads LNHNV; CDR2 reads YYDKDF (reference sequence). As DNA, the CDR3 is TGTGCCACCAGCCGTTCTAACAGGGGGTTCTACGAGCAGTACTTC. Its translation is CATSRSNRGFYEQYF.